This T cell receptor beta chain was identified during a study of beta chain features in type 1 diabetes (dated by TCRdb to 2016 to 2018). About the full investigation: Patients and healthy donors did not differ in mean age, gender distribution, total cell number or subset yield. In the study, recently diagnosed type 1 diabetes patients and matched healthy donors were compared on the TCRB repertoires of their sorted circulating CD4+ T cell subsets. Regulatory and stem cell-like memory subsets were obtained from only 8 patients and roughly eight healthy donors, while naive and central memory subsets were obtained from all 30 or so donors. Across all samples, around 99 million sorted cells were examined, and cell number per subset correlated strongly with RNA yield.

In the case of this clone: This receptor's antigen is unknown. Base qualities are not provided; no much larger clone lies one nucleotide away.

What the authors observed across the whole study: HLA sub-analyses involved small numbers of individuals, so any influence of HLA type on TCRB rearrangement remained unresolved. Shorter templates might be favored by PCR, yet because patient and control samples were amplified and corrected together, any such skew would affect both groups equally. A moderate but significant shortening of TCRB CDR3 length was observed in type 1 diabetes patients in all four CD4+ subsets. Naive, central memory and regulatory TCRB repertoires appeared to be more alike among patients than among healthy donors. Because cDNA rather than genomic DNA was sequenced, highly expressing activated cells could have been over-represented, although no difference in activation and CD3 levels was found between groups. Patients with type 1 diabetes made fewer insertions and deleted more nucleotides at VDJ recombination sites, implying thymic rearrangement abnormalities.

Each donor gave one peripheral blood draw, roughly 0.11 L on average, collected into heparinised tubes. Naive, central memory, regulatory and stem cell-like memory CD4+ T cells were sorted on a BD FACSAria II using a panel including CD45RO, CCR7, CD25, CD127, CD95 and CD27. Purity was above 95% for every sorted population. PBMCs were isolated right away by Lymphoprep density gradient centrifugation and were stained directly, without culture. So that batch effects would be minimized, each experiment stained and sorted samples in pairs, pairing one healthy donor with one patient. All of the isolated RNA was reverse transcribed with the High Capacity cDNA Reverse Transcription Kit, so expressed TCRB transcripts were sequenced. Deep immunoSEQ sequencing was performed on naive, central memory and regulatory T cell samples, with an average of around 3.5 million total reads per sample. Sorted cells were lysed in RLT buffer, and RNA was extracted using DNase-treated RNeasy Micro or Mini kits according to cell number. Each cell subset was processed separately to prevent cross-contamination, with patient and healthy donor samples processed together. The immunoSEQ multiplex PCR was used to amplify TCRB sequences from cDNA, yielding 87-bp fragments that span the CDR3 region. The amplicons were sequenced using the Illumina HiSeq platform. Per the original workflow: Synthetic template baselines were used to correct PCR bias computationally, reads within Hamming distance 2 were collapsed together, and singletons that could not be merged were discarded. Reads were aligned against IMGT to assign V, D and J genes, CDR3 length and insertions or deletions at six rearrangement sites. Clonotype counts were normalized to sorted cell number within each subset before computing true diversity and Gini coefficients with the tcR R package. The overlap coefficient, calculated on TCRB nucleotide sequences, was used to measure repertoire sharing. Out-of-frame TCRB sequences from naive cells were analyzed to stand in for the pre-selection repertoire. In its TCRdb copy, this immuneACCESS table keeps in-frame sequences only and misses some clones. Where compared with another copy, unresolved V genes explain less than half of these, and the others have no known cause. The V and J calls and clone size are taken from that table; D and trimming were inferred from the DNA. Present in this sample are a few hundred thousand clones, roughly an eighth of which were seen just once. Under 0.02% of the sample comes from the top ten.

Sequenced input: naive CD4+ T cells from blood. The cell subset or site label, read with the paper, signifies: true naive CD4+ T cells. The origin of this receptor is a man between 25 and 39 years old with type 1 diabetes.

The CDR3 sequence is CASDTNYGYTF. The DNA reads as follows: TGTGCCAGCGACACTAACTATGGCTACACCTTC. Recombination connected TRBV7-9 to TRBJ1-2; too little of a D gene remains to name it. V is pared back by 8 bases and J by 0 bases, with 4 bases lying between the germline termini. The CDR3 runs 11 amino acids, cysteine and phenylalanine included. Just the 33-base CDR3 DNA is kept, in frame starting at base 1. The germline V gene (reference sequence) sets CDR1 to SEHNR and CDR2 to FQNEAQ.